A single sample gave rise to the 32 T cell receptor beta chains below, sequenced in a study of T cells in Graves' hyperthyroidism and ophthalmopathy. Amplification of TCR beta CDR3 regions was performed using RNA transcripts as template. The HTBI primer set drove a first-round RT-PCR of the TCR CDR3. TCRdb called the multiplex PCR reads again in MiXCR, with one record for every CDR3 protein. The table shows 350,000 to 400,000 distinct CDR3 sequences, with about 18% occurring only once. The sequencing input was blood. The origin of the receptors is a man aged 18 to 29 with Graves' ophthalmopathy.

This clonotype was recorded many times. The V and J genes are TRBV12-3 or TRBV12-4 and TRBJ2-5, with no clear D. The CDR3 is 18 residues long. Between the trimmed V and J ends, which lost 2 bases and 5 bases, there was a span of 24 bases. The CDR3 region is CASSLYPIMGSSEETQYF. CDR3 DNA sequence: TGTGCCAGCAGTTTATACCCCATAATGGGCAGTTCGGAGGAGACCCAGTACTTC.

At least ten counts were recorded for this clonotype. The chain uses TRBV3-1 and TRBJ2-3; no firm D call. Germline loops: CDR1 LGHDT, CDR2 YNNKEL (reference sequence). The CDR3 loop spans 13 amino acids. V was trimmed by 5 bases and J by 6 bases, leaving 12 bases between them. The CDR3 reads CASSSDRWDTQYF. The CDR3 region has the DNA TGTGCCAGCAGCTCGGACCGTTGGGATACGCAGTATTTT.

This clonotype was observed a handful of times. The chain has TRBV6-1 and TRBJ2-7; no clear D gene. CDR3 length: 13 amino acids. Germline CDR1 is MNHNS and CDR2 is SASEGT. V was cut by 2 bases and J by 5 bases, with 10 bases left in between. This chain's CDR3 is CASSEWQVDEQYF. CDR3 nucleotide sequence: TGTGCCAGCAGTGAATGGCAGGTAGACGAGCAGTACTTC.

This clonotype was detected many times. V and J are TRBV3-1 and TRBJ2-3; TRBD2 matches 7 bases. CDR1 is LGHDT and CDR2 is YNNKEL in the germline V gene (reference sequence). V was clipped by 4 bases and J by 2 bases; unmatched bases: 3. This CDR3 spans 14 amino acids. Here the CDR3 reads CASSRSGNTDTQYF. CDR3 nucleotide sequence: TGTGCCAGCAGCCGGAGCGGGAACACAGATACGCAGTATTTT.

This clonotype showed up just a few times. The gene calls are TRBV5-5 and TRBJ1-4; 7 nucleotides agree with TRBD1. Trimming removed 3 bases from V and 0 bases from J; junction bases left unmatched: 5. The length of the CDR3 is 16 residues. CDR1 and CDR2 (germline): SGHKS, YYEKEE (reference sequence). This chain's CDR3 is CASSSDQGATNEKLFF. The CDR3 coding sequence is TGTGCCAGCAGCTCTGACCAGGGGGCAACTAATGAAAAACTGTTTTTT.

This clonotype was counted between two and nine times. The rearrangement joins TRBV6-1 to TRBJ1-1; D not certain. Germline CDR1 is MNHNS and CDR2 is SASEGT. This CDR3 has 13 amino acids. V shed 2 bases and J shed 4 bases, with 8 bases lying between them. CDR3 sequence: CASSETGFTEAFF. The DNA of the CDR3 is TGTGCCAGCAGTGAAACCGGGTTCACTGAAGCTTTCTTT.

The rearrangement joins TRBV5-5 to TRBJ2-2; a possible D gene is TRBD2 (6 bases). Germline V gene sequence: CDR1 SGHKS, CDR2 YYEKEE (reference sequence). The CDR3 covers 16 residues. Trimming stripped 0 bases from V and 4 bases from J, with 13 bases between. The CDR3 loop is CASSLVLGSGTGELFF. CDR3 sequence (DNA): TGTGCCAGCAGCTTGGTTCTCGGGAGCGGCACCGGGGAGCTGTTTTTT.

In its sample, this clonotype was seen many times. The gene calls are TRBV12-3 or TRBV12-4 and TRBJ2-1; D might be TRBD1 or TRBD2, each matching 5 bases. V lost 7 bases and J lost 1, with 17 bases in between. The CDR3 length is 16 residues. CDR3 bases: TGTGCCAGCACCGAGAGGGGCCTCGGGTCCTACAATGAGCAGTTCTTC. Protein sequence: CASTERGLGSYNEQFF.

This clonotype showed up just a few times. A read error may account for a junction end that differs from germline. The chain combines TRBV6-6 with TRBJ1-2, with 7 bases aligning to TRBD1. Looked up from germline, CDR1 is MNHNY and CDR2 is SVGAGI (reference sequence). CDR3 length: 11 residues. The CDR3 region has the DNA TGTGCCAGCAGTTACTCTCCTGGGACAGCCTTC. This encodes CASSYSPGTAF.

V and J are TRBV19 and TRBJ1-1, with D maybe TRBD1 (5 bases). Trimming stripped 5 bases from V and 1 base from J, with 14 bases between. CDR3 size: 15 residues. Germline V lookup: CDR1 LNHDA, CDR2 SQIVND (reference sequence). For the CDR3, the DNA is TGTGCCAGTAGTGGCAAGACAGTAGGGAACACTGAAGCTTTCTTT. Protein: CASSGKTVGNTEAFF. The whole variable domain, filled in from reference TRBV19 and TRBJ1-1, reads DGGITQSPKYLFRKEGQNVTLSCEQNLNHDAMYWYRQDPGQGLRLIYYSQIVNDFQKGDIAEGYSVSREKKESFPLTVTSAQKNPTAFYLCASSGKTVGNTEAFFGQGTRLTVV.

This clonotype was observed a few times. V gene TRBV6-1 combines with J gene TRBJ1-2; maybe TRBD1 (6 bases). V shed 6 bases and J shed 7 bases, with 18 bases lying between them. Germline V lookup: CDR1 MNHNS, CDR2 SASEGT. This CDR3 comprises 14 residues. The CDR3 loop reads CASSPTDRTFGYTF. The CDR3 bases are TGTGCCAGCAGCCCGACGGACAGAACGTTTGGCTACACCTTC.

This clonotype has a count of ten or more. The chain is built from TRBV2 and TRBJ1-1; no clear D gene. Germline CDR1 and CDR2: SNHLY and FYNNEI. Trimming removed 3 bases from V and 5 bases from J, with 7 bases in between. This CDR3 contains 12 residues. The CDR3, as DNA: TGTGCCAGCAGTGACTTGAGTACTGAAGCTTTCTTT. Protein product: CASSDLSTEAFF. The entire variable domain, with the rest obtained from reference TRBV2 and TRBJ1-1, is as follows: EPEVTQTPSHQVTQMGQEVILRCVPISNHLYFYWYRQILGQKVEFLVSFYNNEISEKSEIFDDQFSVERPDGSNFTLKIRSTKLEDSAMYFCASSDLSTEAFFGQGTRLTVV.

A remark on this clonotype: At one end the junction does not follow the germline gene, possibly because of a read error. This sequence joins TRBV5-1 and TRBJ2-3; 7 bases align to TRBD1. Germline V gene lookup returns CDR1 SGHRS and CDR2 YFSETQ. The CDR3 loop spans 15 amino acids. In DNA form, the CDR3 reads TGTGCCAGCAGCTGGCCGGGACAGAGCACAGATACGCAGTATTTT. Residues: CASSWPGQSTDTQYF. Combining the CDR3 with reference TRBV5-1 and TRBJ2-3 gives the whole variable domain KAGVTQTPRYLIKTRGQQVTLSCSPISGHRSVSWYQQTPGQGLQFLFEYFSETQRNKGNFPGRFSGRQFSNSRSEMNVSTLELGDSALYLCASSWPGQSTDTQYFGPGTRLTVL.

Ten or more counts support this clonotype. The chain joins TRBV2 to TRBJ2-1, with D perhaps TRBD2 (7 bases). Trimming removed 8 bases at V and 5 bases at J, with 13 bases between. The CDR3 spans 13 residues. Germline CDR1 reads SNHLY; CDR2 reads FYNNEI. The CDR3, as DNA: TGTGCCAGCTCTGCGGGGGCAAACAATGAGCAGTTCTTC. This translates into CASSAGANNEQFF.

The V gene is TRBV20-1, the J gene TRBJ2-1; maybe TRBD1 (6 bases). V was pared by 6 bases and J by 5 bases, with 14 bases between. Germline V lookup: CDR1 DFQATT, CDR2 SNEGSKA (reference sequence). The CDR3 is 13 amino acids. CDR3 bases: TGCAGTGCACCAACAGGGCTAGACAATGAGCAGTTCTTC. Translated, it gives CSAPTGLDNEQFF.

This chain links TRBV5-1 with TRBJ2-5, with D perhaps TRBD1 (5 bases). Germline values: CDR1 SGHRS, CDR2 YFSETQ. V shed 3 bases and J shed 5 bases, with 17 bases lying between them. The length of the CDR3 is 15 residues. CDR3 region: CASSYQGGDTETQYF. The CDR3 nucleotides read TGCGCCAGCAGCTACCAGGGTGGAGACACTGAGACCCAGTACTTC.

This clonotype has at least ten counts. This chain uses TRBV7-9 with TRBJ2-7; possible D gene TRBD1, 6 bases. The CDR3 sequence is 14 residues long. Germline-derived CDR1 and CDR2 are SEHNR and FQNEAQ (reference sequence). V was clipped by 5 bases and J by 7 bases, with 18 bases between them. The CDR3 region is CASSLNPGHEEQYF. CDR3 coding DNA: TGTGCCAGCAGCCTCAACCCGGGACACGAGGAGCAGTACTTC.

On this clonotype: A single base separates this from a much larger clone, so it may be a read error. The CDR3 reads CASRSGDSGGYTF. In DNA, the CDR3 is TGTGCCAGCAGATCGGGAGATAGTGGTGGCTACACCTTC. The chain combines TRBV12-3 or TRBV12-4 with TRBJ1-2; D is unresolved. V lost 6 bases and J 7 bases, leaving 15 bases between the germline ends. The length of the CDR3 is 13 residues.

V is TRBV12-3 or TRBV12-4 and J is TRBJ2-7; D might be TRBD1 or TRBD2, each matching 5 bases. V was shortened by 0 bases and J by 0 bases, with 12 bases between the two germline ends. The CDR3 spans 16 residues. In DNA form, the CDR3 reads TGTGCCAGCAGTTTAGCGCAGGGTCGGGACTCCTACGAGCAGTACTTC. Translation gives CASSLAQGRDSYEQYF.

The sample holds many counts of this clonotype. CDR3 protein: CASSVGQGNTEAFF. The DNA of the CDR3 is TGTGCCAGCAGCGTTGGGCAGGGGAACACTGAAGCTTTCTTT. The V call is TRBV9, the J call TRBJ1-1; a possible D gene is TRBD1 (5 bases). The V gene's germline CDR1 is SGDLS and CDR2 YYNGEE. V dropped 2 bases and J dropped 1 base, with 9 bases sitting between them. CDR3 length: 14 amino acids.

In regard to this clonotype: This sequence may be a read error, since a much larger clone differs from it by one base. This chain links TRBV2 with TRBJ1-5; TRBD1 might be the D (5 bases). CDR3 size: 15 residues. The germline V gene encodes CDR1 SNHLY and CDR2 FYNNEI. The CDR3 DNA follows: TGTGCCAGCAGACCGGACCTTCTAGGACATCAGCCCCGGCATTTT. This sequence encodes CASRPDLLGHQPRHF.

This clonotype has just a few counts. The V and J genes are TRBV9 and TRBJ2-1, with D tentatively TRBD2 (7 bases). Germline loops: CDR1 SGDLS, CDR2 YYNGEE. This CDR3 is 19 amino acids long. With 0 bases removed from V and 0 bases from J, the gap between germline ends came to 19 bases. This CDR3 reads CASSVGGGRKKSSYNEQFF. CDR3 bases: TGTGCCAGCAGCGTAGGGGGGGGCCGGAAAAAGAGCTCCTACAATGAGCAGTTCTTC.

The V and J genes are TRBV15 and TRBJ2-3; perhaps TRBD2 as D (6 bases). This CDR3 region has 14 residues. Per germline, CDR1 LNHNV and CDR2 YYDKDF (reference sequence). Between the trimmed V and J ends, which lost 4 bases and 2 bases, there was a span of 10 bases. The CDR3 spells CATSMRGLTDTQYF. The CDR3, as DNA: TGTGCCACCAGCATGCGGGGCCTCACAGATACGCAGTATTTT.

This clonotype was observed a handful of times. The chain links TRBV2 to TRBJ2-2; 10 bases fit TRBD1. V shed 6 bases, J shed 5 bases, and the junction held 9 bases outside the gene matches. CDR3 length equals 16 residues. Per the germline V gene, CDR1 is SNHLY and CDR2 is FYNNEI. CDR3 loop: CASSRDRGERTGELFF. CDR3 coding DNA: TGTGCCAGCAGCCGGGACAGGGGTGAAAGGACCGGGGAGCTGTTTTTT.

The chain combines TRBV14 with TRBJ1-1; D is undetermined. Germline V lookup: CDR1 SGHDN, CDR2 FVKESK. The CDR3 contains 14 residues. V was shortened by 7 bases and J by 4 bases, with 16 bases between the two germline ends. The CDR3 DNA reads TGTGCCAGCACCATGTGGGCGAAGGGCACTGAAGCTTTCTTT. Translating gives CASTMWAKGTEAFF.

V gene TRBV6-1 combines with J gene TRBJ1-3, with D unresolved. The CDR3 extends over 14 amino acids. With 2 bases removed from V and 1 base from J, the gap between germline ends came to 6 bases. Germline CDR1 is MNHNS and CDR2 is SASEGT. CDR3 sequence: CASSERRSGNTIYF. CDR3 sequence (DNA): TGTGCCAGCAGTGAAAGGAGATCTGGAAACACCATATATTTT.

This chain links TRBV5-6 with TRBJ2-7; D might be TRBD2 (6 bases). Germline assignment: CDR1 SGHDT and CDR2 YYEEEE. CDR3 length equals 17 residues. Trimming removed 3 bases from V and 1 base from J, with 20 bases in between. CDR3 loop: CASSSRTGLPLSYEQYF. CDR3 sequence (DNA): TGTGCCAGCAGCTCCCGAACGGGACTCCCGCTTTCCTACGAGCAGTACTTC.

This clonotype was detected many times. The chain employs TRBV3-1 and TRBJ1-6, with 9 bases aligning to TRBD1. The CDR3 sequence is 15 residues long. V was clipped by 4 bases and J by 9 bases; unmatched bases: 7. The germline CDR1 and CDR2 sequences are LGHDT and YNNKEL (reference sequence). CDR3 residues: CASSRGDRVGSPLHF. The DNA for the CDR3 is TGTGCCAGCAGCCGCGGGGACAGGGTTGGTTCACCCCTCCACTTT.

This clonotype was observed a few times. The V call is TRBV6-5, the J call TRBJ1-1; D is possibly TRBD1 (5 bases). V gave up 4 bases and J gave up 9 bases, with 9 bases separating them. CDR3 length: 11 amino acids. In germline, CDR1 is MNHEY, CDR2 SVGAGI. In DNA, the CDR3 is TGTGCCAGCAGTTTCGTGGGACAAGCTTTCTTT. Amino acids: CASSFVGQAFF.

This clonotype was detected only a few times. The chain has TRBV19 and TRBJ1-4; 7 bases map to TRBD1. V shed 4 bases and J 4 bases; nucleotides not matched to a gene: 6. The V gene's germline CDR1 is LNHDA and CDR2 SQIVND (reference sequence). The CDR3 extends over 15 amino acids. This chain's CDR3 is CASSTYRDSNEKLFF. The CDR3 bases are TGTGCCAGTAGTACGTACCGGGACAGTAATGAAAAACTGTTTTTT.

This clonotype was picked up a small number of times. CDR3 DNA: TGTGCCAGCAGTGAAGCGATGGGCAGGGGTATTGAAAAACTGTTTTTT. As protein: CASSEAMGRGIEKLFF. This chain uses TRBV6-1 with TRBJ1-4; tentatively, D is TRBD1 (6 bases). The germline V gene has CDR1 MNHNS and CDR2 SASEGT. The CDR3 is 16 residues long. V was clipped by 0 bases and J by 7 bases, with 15 bases between them.

This clonotype has a count of ten or more. V usage is TRBV5-4 and J usage is TRBJ2-5, with 8 bases matching TRBD2. Losses at the gene ends were 2 bases for V and 5 bases for J; bases not matched to a gene: 5. Germline CDR1 is SGHNT and CDR2 is YYREEE (reference sequence). This CDR3 is built from 14 residues. The CDR3, as DNA: TGTGCCAGCAGCTTCCCTGGCGGGGGGGAGACCCAGTACTTC. Protein sequence: CASSFPGGGETQYF.